The 19 T cell receptor beta chains reported below all come from one sample, sequenced in a study of blood T cell repertoires in COVID-19. This table comes from immunoSEQ multiplex PCR, and its TCRdb copy is limited to in-frame clones, with some not included. The repertoire holds a few hundred thousand clones, with around 90% as singletons. The specimen was PBMCs or T cells enriched from blood (not recorded which). These receptors were obtained from a woman aged 18-29 years with acute COVID-19.

The chain's CDR3 is CASSRRQGNEKLFF. As DNA, the CDR3 is TGTGCCAGCAGCCGGAGACAGGGTAATGAAAAACTGTTTTTT. The V call is TRBV14, the J call TRBJ1-4; 7 bases are shared with TRBD1. V shed 4 bases and J 4 bases; nucleotides not matched to a gene: 3. CDR1 is SGHDN, CDR2 FVKESK, per germline. The CDR3 length is 14 residues.

This clone was detected only once. V and J are TRBV7-2 and TRBJ1-2, with D maybe TRBD1 (5 bases). The germline V gene has CDR1 SGHTA and CDR2 FQGNSA. The CDR3 runs to 15 residues. With 1 base removed from V and 7 bases from J, the gap between germline ends came to 16 bases. The DNA for the CDR3 is TGTGCCAGCAGCTTAGGTGGGAAGGGGCTTTCTGGCTACACCTTC. This gives the protein CASSLGGKGLSGYTF.

This chain uses TRBV5-1 with TRBJ1-1, with 8 bases identical to TRBD1. The CDR3 has 13 amino acids. V lost 5 bases, J lost 4 bases, and 4 bases stayed unmatched. CDR1 SGHRS and CDR2 YFSETQ come from the germline V gene. The CDR3 spells CASSPDRGTEAFF. The CDR3 bases are TGCGCCAGCAGTCCCGACAGGGGCACTGAAGCTTTCTTT.

This clone was seen once. The chain couples TRBV28 to TRBJ1-1; D is ambiguous. This CDR3 region has 12 residues. Per germline, CDR1 MDHEN and CDR2 SYDVKM. V was pared by 2 bases and J by 7 bases, with 8 bases between. The DNA of the CDR3 is TGTGCCAGCAGTTTAGGCAGGTTTGAAGCTTTCTTT. It is translated as CASSLGRFEAFF.

This rearrangement joins TRBV7-9 to TRBJ1-2, with D possibly being TRBD1 (6 bases). With 1 base removed from V and 4 bases from J, the gap between germline ends came to 16 bases. This CDR3 region has 16 residues. Per germline, CDR1 SEHNR and CDR2 FQNEAQ (reference sequence). The CDR3 DNA reads as TGTGCCAGCAGCTTAGATTGGGGGGGCCAGGGCTATGGCTACACCTTC. Protein product: CASSLDWGGQGYGYTF.

This chain links TRBV29-1 with TRBJ2-5; the match to TRBD2 covers 10 bases. The CDR3 extends over 14 amino acids. The V gene end was trimmed by 8 bases and the J gene end by 6 bases; junction bases not matched to a gene: 12. Looked up from germline, CDR1 is SQVTM and CDR2 is ANQGSEA. DNA of the CDR3: TGCAGCTGGGGGAGCGGGAGGGTTGGGCAGACCCAGTACTTC. This gives the protein CSWGSGRVGQTQYF.

This clone was detected a few times. The chain joins TRBV18 to TRBJ2-1, with 13 positions matching TRBD2. CDR1 is KGHSH, CDR2 LQKENI, per germline. The CDR3 has 15 amino acids. The J segment lost 9 bases and the V segment lost 5 bases, leaving 7 bases of the junction unmatched. CDR3 residues: CASSVGLAGLGEQFF. DNA of the CDR3: TGTGCCAGCTCAGTGGGACTAGCGGGACTCGGTGAGCAGTTCTTC.

This chain connects TRBV7-9 to TRBJ1-1, with D maybe TRBD1 (5 bases). The CDR3 has 14 residues. The germline gives CDR1 SEHNR, CDR2 FQNEAQ (reference sequence). V dropped 5 bases and J dropped 2 bases, with 12 bases sitting between them. The CDR3 nucleotides read TGTGCCAGCAGCCGCGGGGGTCCCAACACTGAAGCTTTCTTT. Encoded protein: CASSRGGPNTEAFF.

DNA for the CDR3: TGTGCCAGCAGTTTATCCCAAATCAGCATACCCTCGGGGAATGAGCAGTTCTTC. Translating gives CASSLSQISIPSGNEQFF. The chain carries TRBV27 and TRBJ2-1; tentative D call: TRBD2 (5 bases). V was clipped by 0 bases and J by 7 bases, with 22 bases between them. The CDR3 length is 18 residues. Germline lookup yields CDR1 MNHEY and CDR2 SMNVEV (reference sequence).

The J gene is TRBJ1-1, the V gene TRBV10-3; D is possibly TRBD1 (5 bases). Germline CDR1 is ENHRY and CDR2 is SYGVKD. The CDR3 runs 13 residues. The V and J ends lost 6 bases and 4 bases respectively, with 12 bases between them. In DNA form, the CDR3 reads TGTGCCATCAGGTCCTTGGGGGGCACTGAAGCTTTCTTT. Its translation is CAIRSLGGTEAFF.

The genes are TRBV18 and TRBJ1-5; 8 bases line up with TRBD1. CDR1 and CDR2 (germline): KGHSH, LQKENI. V shed 2 bases, J shed 2 bases, and the junction held 2 bases outside the gene matches. The CDR3 runs 15 residues. Written as DNA, the CDR3 is TGTGCCAGCTCACCATCGGACAGGGGCAATCAGCCCCAGCATTTT. This gives the protein CASSPSDRGNQPQHF. The full variable domain, in which reference TRBV18 and TRBJ1-5 provide the parts outside the CDR3, is NAGVMQNPRHLVRRRGQEARLRCSPMKGHSHVYWYRQLPEEGLKFMVYLQKENIIDESGMPKERFSAEFPKEGPSILRIQQVVRGDSAAYFCASSPSDRGNQPQHFGDGTRLSIL.

The chain is built from TRBV7-2 and TRBJ2-3; TRBD2 matches 8 bases. This CDR3 is built from 14 residues. The junction had 2 bases not matched to a gene; V was cut back by 6 bases and J by 0 bases. Germline loops: CDR1 SGHTA, CDR2 FQGNSA. The chain's CDR3 is CASRASGSTDTQYF. DNA of the CDR3: TGTGCCAGCAGAGCTAGCGGGAGCACAGATACGCAGTATTTT. Looking up the rest from reference TRBV7-2 and TRBJ2-3 gives the full variable domain: GAGVSQSPSNKVTEKGKDVELRCDPISGHTALYWYRQSLGQGLEFLIYFQGNSAPDKSGLPSDRFSAERTGGSVSTLTIQRTQQEDSAVYLCASRASGSTDTQYFGPGTRLTVL.

V is TRBV27 and J is TRBJ1-2, with a weak D call TRBD1 (6 bases). Between the trimmed V and J ends, which lost 6 bases and 5 bases, there was a span of 16 bases. The germline V gene has CDR1 MNHEY and CDR2 SMNVEV (reference sequence). The CDR3 sequence is 14 residues long. CDR3 residues: CASSYLPGAYGYTF. The CDR3 DNA follows: TGTGCCAGCAGCTATTTACCAGGGGCATATGGCTACACCTTC.

As to this clone: The same CDR3 is also encoded by other DNA sequences in this sample. This chain joins TRBV27 and TRBJ1-5; D unclear. There are 13 residues in the CDR3. From germline, CDR1 is MNHEY and CDR2 SMNVEV (reference sequence). Trimming left V 1 base short and J 5 bases short, with 6 bases between. In nucleotides, the CDR3 is TGTGCCAGCAGTTTATTGGCAGATCAGCCCCAGCATTTT. This gives the protein CASSLLADQPQHF.

The chain uses TRBV7-9 and TRBJ1-1, with 10 bases aligning to TRBD1. Trimming cost V 5 bases and J 0 bases; bases outside gene matches: 6. The CDR3 contains 16 residues. Looked up from germline, CDR1 is SEHNR and CDR2 is FQNEAQ (reference sequence). The CDR3 bases are TGTGCCAGCAGCCCCGGGACAGGGGAATTGAACACTGAAGCTTTCTTT. Translating it yields CASSPGTGELNTEAFF.

This clone was counted once. The rearrangement joins TRBV29-1 to TRBJ2-2; D remains unclear. The CDR3 runs to 13 residues. Trimming shortened V by 3 bases and J by 1 base, and 6 bases separated the two germline ends. Germline V gene lookup returns CDR1 SQVTM and CDR2 ANQGSEA. In DNA, the CDR3 is TGCAGCGTTGACCGCGGGAACACCGGGGAGCTGTTTTTT. Its protein product is CSVDRGNTGELFF.

The genes are TRBV29-1 and TRBJ2-7, with a possible D match to TRBD2 (5 bases). The CDR3 spans 12 residues. Trimming left V 4 bases short and J 6 bases short, with 13 bases between. Germline-derived CDR1 and CDR2 are SQVTM and ANQGSEA. The CDR3: CSVVGMGSEQYF. As DNA, the CDR3 is TGCAGCGTTGTCGGGATGGGTAGCGAGCAGTACTTC.

The rearrangement links TRBV12-3 or TRBV12-4 to TRBJ2-2; TRBD1 matches at 8 bases. CDR3 length: 13 residues. The ends lost 4 bases at V and 7 bases at J; junction bases unmatched: 2. CDR3 loop: CASSSRGLGELFF. The CDR3 DNA is TGTGCCAGCAGTTCCAGGGGGCTCGGGGAGCTGTTTTTT.

The chain carries TRBV3-1 (or the pseudogene TRBV3-2) and TRBJ1-6, with 8 nucleotides matching TRBD1. This CDR3 has 17 amino acids. Germline trimming cut 4 bases from V and 4 bases from J; bases unmatched to any gene: 9. The germline V gene encodes CDR1 LGHDT and CDR2 YNNKEL (reference sequence). The CDR3 spells CASSPSGGRAYNSPLHF. In DNA form, the CDR3 reads TGTGCCAGCAGCCCCTCAGGGGGCAGGGCTTATAATTCACCCCTCCACTTT.